This T cell receptor (beta chain) was sequenced in a study of T-cell memory formation after mild COVID-19 (dated by TCRdb to about 2021). A note on the overall study: TCR sequence clusters from the two donors were found to be largely donor specific. In a couple of donors, T-cell clones that expanded and contracted after mild COVID-19 were followed by sequencing TCRalpha and TCRbeta repertoires longitudinally. The cohort was made up of two young adult volunteers, one female and one male, who were previously healthy. Study-level results and caveats: Only two mild cases were covered by the study, and larger cohorts that include severe cases with pre-infection samples were considered necessary. Balanced CD4/CD8 phenotypes were observed for clones contracting from day 15 to 85, whereas a bias towards CD4+ was observed for a second wave of clones expanding from day 15 to 37. Some responding clones were detected in pre-infection memory, which suggested that pre-existing cross-reactive memory T cells had joined the SARS-CoV-2 response. SARS-CoV-2 specificity of the second-wave clones peaking on day 37 was not confirmed. Contracting CD4+ clones were located mainly in the CM and EM memory subsets, whereas CD8+ clones were found to be enriched in EMRA.

Ficoll-Paque density gradient centrifugation was used to isolate PBMCs. The instrument given in TCRdb is Illumina NovaSeq 6000. Using 5'RACE with constant-segment primers, TCRalpha and TCRbeta cDNA libraries were constructed, with sample barcodes and unique molecular identifiers added in the process. RNA was extracted from every sample with Trizol reagent. Amplification of the libraries took two PCR steps, and the second step added a second sample barcode plus Illumina TruSeq adapters. The libraries were sequenced on an Illumina NovaSeq using 2 x 150 bp paired-end reads. The study's own analysis went as follows. With migec v1.2.7, reads were demultiplexed and then collapsed into UMI-guided consensus sequences. Using mixcr v2.1.11, UMI consensuses were aligned to TRA and TRB V and J templates and then assembled into clonotypes. Expanded or contracted clonotypes were those called significant by both edgeR and NoisET, with noise models trained on biological replicates. For edgeR calls, the thresholds were a false discovery rate-adjusted p below 0.01 and a log2 fold-change of 1. As an exploratory analysis of dynamics, max-normalized trajectories of the 1000 most abundant clonotypes were examined by PCA with hierarchical clustering. Separately sequenced CD4+ and CD8+ repertoires were used to assign the CD4 or CD8 phenotype of responding clones. TCRdb reworked the public reads: Q25 trimming with fastp, MiXCR clone assembly, productive beta chains retained. Every distinct CDR3 protein forms one entry, paired with its most common genes and DNA. The V and J calls and clone size come from TCRdb's table, not from the authors' own analysis. The sample contains around 140,000 distinct CDR3 sequences, roughly a fifth of them found a single time. Clones ranked in the top ten supply approximately 2.3% of the sample.

With respect to this clonotype: The antigen it binds to is not known. Within one base of it there is no much larger clone, and no base qualities were kept.

CDR1 and CDR2 are drawn from the germline V gene: SGDLS, YYNGEE. Measured from the cysteine to the phenylalanine, the CDR3 is 16 residues long. CDR3 DNA only is kept here, 48 bases in frame from base 1. V loses 3 bases at its end and J loses 4 bases; junction bases beyond the gene matches: 12. Sequenced: PBMCs or a T cell subset sorted from them (not recorded which). The V and J segments used are TRBV9 and TRBJ2-5; 7 junctional bases match TRBD2. The clonotype comes from an adult woman who had mild COVID-19 (a few samples of this study predate the infection). The sample titles of this study are shuffled in the database, so cell type and time point are left out; the donor was told from shared clones. CDR3 region: CASSDRFWGGLETQYF. The sequence in DNA is TGTGCCAGCAGCGATCGTTTCTGGGGGGGACTAGAGACCCAGTACTTC.